This TCR beta chain appears in the sequencing data of a study of beta chain features in type 1 diabetes (dated by TCRdb to 2017 to 2018). A note on the overall study: Patients and healthy donors did not differ in mean age, gender distribution, total cell number or subset yield. A total of some 110 million sorted cells were examined across all samples, and a strong correlation was observed between cell number per subset and RNA yield. The study compared TCRB repertoires of sorted circulating CD4+ T cell subsets between recently diagnosed type 1 diabetes patients and matched healthy donors. Whereas all 30 or so donors provided naive and central memory subsets, regulatory and stem cell-like memory subsets were isolated from just 8 patients and roughly eight healthy donors. Results and caveats for the whole study, not just this receptor: Naive, central memory and regulatory TCRB repertoires appeared to be more similar among patients than among healthy donors. Because cDNA rather than genomic DNA was sequenced, highly expressing activated cells could have been over-represented, although no difference in activation and CD3 levels was found between groups. Patients with type 1 diabetes made fewer insertions and deleted more nucleotides at VDJ recombination sites, implying thymic rearrangement abnormalities. A moderate but significant shortening of TCRB CDR3 length was observed in type 1 diabetes patients in all four CD4+ subsets. Only small numbers of individuals were included in the HLA sub-analyses, which left unresolved whether HLA type had any influence on TCRB rearrangement. Shorter templates might be favored by PCR, yet because patient and control samples were amplified and corrected together, any such skew would affect both groups equally.

Trimming leaves V shorter by 6 bases and J shorter by 6 bases, with the junction holding 9 bases beyond the gene matches. The CDR3 measures 13 amino acids from cysteine to phenylalanine. Here the CDR3 DNA is all that survives: 39 bases in frame from base 1. The germline V gene yields SQVTM for CDR1 and ANQGSEA for CDR2. This clone has more than one count but fewer than ten. This clone's antigen is unknown. No much larger clone exists at a distance of one base, and base qualities are not known. Each donor gave one peripheral blood draw, roughly 110 mL on average, collected into heparinised tubes. A BD FACSAria II was used to sort naive, central memory, regulatory and stem cell-like memory CD4+ T cells with a panel that included CD45RO, CCR7, CD25, CD127, CD95 and CD27. Purity was above 95% for every sorted population. PBMCs were isolated immediately by Lymphoprep density gradient centrifugation and stained directly without culture. So that batch effects would be minimized, each experiment stained and sorted samples in pairs, pairing one healthy donor with one patient.

The High Capacity cDNA Reverse Transcription Kit was used to reverse transcribe all of the isolated RNA, meaning that expressed TCRB transcripts were what got sequenced. Survey-depth immunoSEQ sequencing was performed on stem cell-like memory T cell samples, with an average of roughly 1 million total reads per sample. After sorted cells were lysed in RLT buffer, RNA was extracted with DNase-treated RNeasy Micro or Mini kits, with the choice depending on cell number. Each cell subset was processed on its own to prevent cross-contamination, while patient and healthy donor samples were processed together. The immunoSEQ multiplex PCR was used to amplify TCRB sequences from cDNA, generating 87-bp fragments that spanned the CDR3 region. The amplicons were sequenced using the Illumina HiSeq platform. The source study handled its data this way. PCR bias was corrected computationally using synthetic template baselines, and reads within Hamming distance 2 were collapsed, with unmergeable singletons discarded. Reads were aligned against IMGT so that V, D and J genes, CDR3 length and insertions or deletions at six rearrangement sites could be assigned. Clonotype counts were normalized to sorted cell number within each subset before computing true diversity and Gini coefficients with the tcR R package. Repertoire sharing was quantified using the overlap coefficient calculated on TCRB nucleotide sequences. Imported from immuneACCESS, the table was reduced by TCRdb to in-frame sequences with V and J called. These copies leave out some clones; in studies compared against another copy, an unresolved V gene accounts for under half, and the cause of the remainder is not known. V and J calls and clone size are copied from that table; D and trimming were computed from the DNA. The sample has approximately 17,000 clones on record, 60% to 75% of them singletons. Jointly, the top ten make up about 0.79% of the sample.

This sequence originates from a man aged 30 to 39 with type 1 diabetes. The specimen was stem cell memory CD4+ T cells from blood. The cell subset or site label of this sample denotes: stem cell-like memory CD4+ T cells. The chain uses TRBV29-1 and TRBJ1-2; TRBD1 matches 8 bases in the middle. The sequenced DNA is TGCAGCGTCAACCGGGACAGGTCAAATGGCTACACCTTC. Translated, it gives CSVNRDRSNGYTF.